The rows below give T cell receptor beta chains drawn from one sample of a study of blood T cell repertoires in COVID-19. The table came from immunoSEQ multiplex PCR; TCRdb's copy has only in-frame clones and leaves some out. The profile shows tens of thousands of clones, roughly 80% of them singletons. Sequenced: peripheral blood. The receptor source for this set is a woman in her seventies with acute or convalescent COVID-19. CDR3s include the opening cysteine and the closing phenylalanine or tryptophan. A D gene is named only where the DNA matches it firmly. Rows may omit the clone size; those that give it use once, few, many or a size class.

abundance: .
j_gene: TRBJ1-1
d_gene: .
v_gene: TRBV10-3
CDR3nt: TGTGCCATCAGTGAGTCGGCCAAAAACACTGAAGCTTTCTTT
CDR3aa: CAISESAKNTEAFF

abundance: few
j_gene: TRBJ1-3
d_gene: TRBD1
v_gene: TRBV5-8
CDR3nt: TGTGCCAGCAGCCGGCGGACAGGGGGTTCTGGAAACACCATATATTTT
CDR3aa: CASSRRTGGSGNTIYF

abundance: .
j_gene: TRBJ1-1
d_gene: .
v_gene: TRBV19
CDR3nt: TGTGCCAGTAGTATCAGGCGGACAGCTCAGATGAACACTGAAGCTTTCTTT
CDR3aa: CASSIRRTAQMNTEAFF

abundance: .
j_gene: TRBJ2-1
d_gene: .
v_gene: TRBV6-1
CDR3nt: TGTGCCAGCAGTGAAGACCTAAACCCCCCTTACAATGAGCAGTTCTTC
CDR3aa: CASSEDLNPPYNEQFF

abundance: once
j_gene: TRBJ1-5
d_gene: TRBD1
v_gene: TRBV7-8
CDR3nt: TGTGCCAGCAGCAAGAACAACAGGGGGCTCGGCAATCAGCCCCAGCATTTT
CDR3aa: CASSKNNRGLGNQPQHF

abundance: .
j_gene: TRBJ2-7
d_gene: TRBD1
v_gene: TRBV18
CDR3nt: TGTGCCAGCTCACCGGCGCAGGGGGCGATAGGCTTCTACGAGCAGTACTTC
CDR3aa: CASSPAQGAIGFYEQYF

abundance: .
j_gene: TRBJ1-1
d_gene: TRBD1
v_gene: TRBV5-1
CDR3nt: TGCGCCAGCAGCTTTCGGACAGGGTCGAACACTGAAGCTTTCTTT
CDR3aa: CASSFRTGSNTEAFF

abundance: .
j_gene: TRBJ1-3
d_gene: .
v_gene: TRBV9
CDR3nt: TGTGCCAGCAGCGCGACGTTGGGGCCTGGAAACACCATATATTTT
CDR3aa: CASSATLGPGNTIYF

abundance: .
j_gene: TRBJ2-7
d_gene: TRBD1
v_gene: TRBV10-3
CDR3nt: TGTGCCATCAGTCGACAGGGAGTGGGGTCCTACGAGCAGTACTTC
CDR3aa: CAISRQGVGSYEQYF

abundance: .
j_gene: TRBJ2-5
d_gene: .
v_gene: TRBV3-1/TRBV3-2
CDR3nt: TGTGCCAGCAGCCAAGGGTCTCGGGGGGCCTACCAAGAGACCCAGTACTTC
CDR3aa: CASSQGSRGAYQETQYF

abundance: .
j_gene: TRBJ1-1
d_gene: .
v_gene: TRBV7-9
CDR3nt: TGTGCCAGCAGCCAATACTACAGGAGACGATACACTGAAGCTTTCTTT
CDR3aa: CASSQYYRRRYTEAFF

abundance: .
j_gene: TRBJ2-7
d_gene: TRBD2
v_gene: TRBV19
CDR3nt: TGTGCCAGTGGGAGGGGTCTGGAGGGAGGCGAGCAGTACTTC
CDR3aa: CASGRGLEGGEQYF

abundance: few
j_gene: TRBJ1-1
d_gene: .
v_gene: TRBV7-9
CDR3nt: TGTGCCAGCAGCTTAGGGGAGGGCTACACGACGAACACTGAAGCTTTCTTT
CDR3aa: CASSLGEGYTTNTEAFF

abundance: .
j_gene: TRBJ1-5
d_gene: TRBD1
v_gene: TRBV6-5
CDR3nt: TGTGCCAGCAGTTACGCCGGGACAGGGGGTAATCAGCCCCAGCATTTT
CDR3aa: CASSYAGTGGNQPQHF

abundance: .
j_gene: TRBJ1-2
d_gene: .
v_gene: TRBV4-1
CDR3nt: TGCGCCAGCAGCCAACTCCTAGGTTCCCTGCCAATTAACTATGGCTACACCTTC
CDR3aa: CASSQLLGSLPINYGYTF

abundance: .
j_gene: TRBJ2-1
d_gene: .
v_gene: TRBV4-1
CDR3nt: TGCGCCAGCATATCAGTACTCGGAAGACGAGGGCATGAGCAGTTCTTC
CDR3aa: CASISVLGRRGHEQFF

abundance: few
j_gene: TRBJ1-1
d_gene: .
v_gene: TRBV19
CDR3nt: TGTGCCAGTCGAAGGGGAGGGATGAACACTGAAGCTTTCTTT
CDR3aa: CASRRGGMNTEAFF

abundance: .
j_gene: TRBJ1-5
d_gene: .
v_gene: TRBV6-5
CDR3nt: TGTGCCAGCTCCAGACAGTATAGCAATCAGCCCCAGCATTTT
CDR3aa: CASSRQYSNQPQHF

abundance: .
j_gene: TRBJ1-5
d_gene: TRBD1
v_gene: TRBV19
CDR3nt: TGTGCCAGTATCCGACAGGGTAGCAATCAGCCCCAGCATTTT
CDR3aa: CASIRQGSNQPQHF

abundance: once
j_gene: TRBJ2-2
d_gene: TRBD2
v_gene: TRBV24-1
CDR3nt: TGTGCCACCAGTGACCCTCGACTAGCGGGGGGGCATGGCACCGGGGAGCTGTTTTTT
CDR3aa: CATSDPRLAGGHGTGELFF

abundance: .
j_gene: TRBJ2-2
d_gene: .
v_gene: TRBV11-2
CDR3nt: TGTGCCAGCAGCTTACTCGCGCCTCCGAACACCGGGGAGCTGTTTTTT
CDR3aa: CASSLLAPPNTGELFF

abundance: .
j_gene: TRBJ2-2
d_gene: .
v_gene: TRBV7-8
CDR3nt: TGTGCCAGCAGTTCCAGGGGCGGATACACCGGGGAGCTGTTTTTT
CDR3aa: CASSSRGGYTGELFF

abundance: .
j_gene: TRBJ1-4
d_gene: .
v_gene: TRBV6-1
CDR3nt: TGTGCCAGCAGTGAGGGGGGAAAACTGTTTTTT
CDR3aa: CASSEGGKLFF

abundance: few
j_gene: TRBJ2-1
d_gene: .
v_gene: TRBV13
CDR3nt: TGTGCCAGCAGCTTAAGGGGGACCGCTAGGCCCAATGAGCAGTTCTTC
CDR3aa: CASSLRGTARPNEQFF

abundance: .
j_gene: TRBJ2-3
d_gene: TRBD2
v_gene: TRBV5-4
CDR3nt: TGTGCCAGCCGACTATGGACTAGCGGGACCTATACGCAGTATTTT
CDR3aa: CASRLWTSGTYTQYF

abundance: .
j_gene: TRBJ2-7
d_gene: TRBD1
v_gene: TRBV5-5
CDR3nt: TGTGCCAGCAGCTTGTCGACAGGGGGCCTAACATCCTACGAGCAGTACTTC
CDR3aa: CASSLSTGGLTSYEQYF

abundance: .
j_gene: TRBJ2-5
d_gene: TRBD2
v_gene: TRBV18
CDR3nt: TGTGCCAGCTCACCGGGACTAGCGGGGGGGCCACGAGAGACCCAGTACTTC
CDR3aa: CASSPGLAGGPRETQYF

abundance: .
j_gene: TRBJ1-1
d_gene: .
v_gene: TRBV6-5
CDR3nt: TGTGCCAGCAGTTACTCGGCTAGGGGGAACACTGAAGCTTTCTTT
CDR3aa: CASSYSARGNTEAFF

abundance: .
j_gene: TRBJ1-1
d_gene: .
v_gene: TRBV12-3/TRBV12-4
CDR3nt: TGTGCCAGCAGTTCTCAGACAAGCACTGAAGCTTTCTTT
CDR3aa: CASSSQTSTEAFF

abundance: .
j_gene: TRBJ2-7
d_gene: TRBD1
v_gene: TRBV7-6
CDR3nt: TGTGCCAGCAGCCTGCGGGACAGGGGGGCCTACGAGCAGTACTTC
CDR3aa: CASSLRDRGAYEQYF

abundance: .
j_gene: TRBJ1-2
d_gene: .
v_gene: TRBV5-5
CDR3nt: TGTGCCAGCAGCTTGGCCGGACAGTCCTATGGCTACACCTTC
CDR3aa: CASSLAGQSYGYTF

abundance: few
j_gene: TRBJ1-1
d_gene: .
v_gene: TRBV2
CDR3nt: TGTGCCAGCAGTGATAGGACAGCCGAAGCTTTCTTT
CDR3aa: CASSDRTAEAFF

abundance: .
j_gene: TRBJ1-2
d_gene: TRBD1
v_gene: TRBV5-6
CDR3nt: TGTGCCAGCAGCTTGGTGACAGGGGCAAAGTGGAATGGCTACACCTTC
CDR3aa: CASSLVTGAKWNGYTF

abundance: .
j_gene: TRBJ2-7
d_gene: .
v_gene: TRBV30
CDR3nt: TGTGCCTGGAGTGGCCGAATGCGGGACCAGAGATACGAGCAGTACTTC
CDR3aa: CAWSGRMRDQRYEQYF

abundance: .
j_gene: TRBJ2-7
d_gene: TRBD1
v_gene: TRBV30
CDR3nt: TGTGCCTGGAGTGTATCTTCCGGGACAGGCGGTAGTGGGCAGTACTTC
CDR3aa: CAWSVSSGTGGSGQYF

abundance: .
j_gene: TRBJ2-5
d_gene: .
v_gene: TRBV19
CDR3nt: TGTGCCAGTAGCCAGGGTATGGAGACCCAGTACTTC
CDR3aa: CASSQGMETQYF

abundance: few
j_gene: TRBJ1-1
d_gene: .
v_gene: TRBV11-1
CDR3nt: TGTGCCAGCAGCTTAGGTGTACAGGGCCGTGAAGCTTTCTTT
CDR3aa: CASSLGVQGREAFF

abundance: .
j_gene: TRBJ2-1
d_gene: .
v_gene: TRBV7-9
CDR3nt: TGTGCCAGCAGCTTAGAGACTAGGACGTTCTTC
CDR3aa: CASSLETRTFF

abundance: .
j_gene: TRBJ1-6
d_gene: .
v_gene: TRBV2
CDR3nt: TGTGCCAGCAGGGGCTTGGTCGGCAATTCACCCCTCCACTTT
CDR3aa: CASRGLVGNSPLHF

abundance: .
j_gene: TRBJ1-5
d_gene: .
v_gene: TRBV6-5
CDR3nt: TGTGCCAGCACCCACAGGTCGGCGGCCGATCAGCCCCAGCATTTT
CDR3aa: CASTHRSAADQPQHF

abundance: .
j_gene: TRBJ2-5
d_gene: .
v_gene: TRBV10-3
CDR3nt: TGTGCCATCAGTGATAGAGAGACCCAGTACTTC
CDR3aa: CAISDRETQYF

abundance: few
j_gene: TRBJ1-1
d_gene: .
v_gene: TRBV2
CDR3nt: TGTGCCAGCAGAATTGACAGAGAGACTGAAGCTTTCTTT
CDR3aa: CASRIDRETEAFF

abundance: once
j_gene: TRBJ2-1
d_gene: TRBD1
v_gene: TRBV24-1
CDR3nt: TGTGCCACCAGTCTCTCCCCCCGACAGGGGAGGAATGAGCAGTTCTTC
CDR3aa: CATSLSPRQGRNEQFF

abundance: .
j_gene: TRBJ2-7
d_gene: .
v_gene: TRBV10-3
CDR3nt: TGTGCCATCAGTGAGAGGGGCAGGGCGCCCTACGAGCAGTACTTC
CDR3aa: CAISERGRAPYEQYF

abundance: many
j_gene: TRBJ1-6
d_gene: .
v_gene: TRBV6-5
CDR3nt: TGTGCCAGCAAGGACAGAATTAATTCACCCCTCCACTTT
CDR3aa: CASKDRINSPLHF

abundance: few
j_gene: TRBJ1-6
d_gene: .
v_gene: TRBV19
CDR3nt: TGTGCCACTCAGAAACAGGAGGGGAGTAATTCACCCCTCCACTTT
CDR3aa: CATQKQEGSNSPLHF

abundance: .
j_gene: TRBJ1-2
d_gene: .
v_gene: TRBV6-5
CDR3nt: TGTGCCAGCAGAACCCCAACAGGTTACGGCTACACCTTC
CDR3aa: CASRTPTGYGYTF

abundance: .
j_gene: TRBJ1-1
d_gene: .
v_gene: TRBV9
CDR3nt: TGTGCCAGCAGCGTTGACAGGAGTTTGAACACTGAAGCTTTCTTT
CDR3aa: CASSVDRSLNTEAFF

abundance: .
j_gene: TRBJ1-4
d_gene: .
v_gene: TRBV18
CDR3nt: TGTGCCAGCTCACTCGACAGGTCCTTCGAAAAACTGTTTTTT
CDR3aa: CASSLDRSFEKLFF

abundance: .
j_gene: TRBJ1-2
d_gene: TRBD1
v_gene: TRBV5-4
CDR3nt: TGTGCCAGCAGCCCACCGGGACAGGGGGCTGTTTACACCTTC
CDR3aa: CASSPPGQGAVYTF

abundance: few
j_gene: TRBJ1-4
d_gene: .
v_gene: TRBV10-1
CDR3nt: TGCGCCAGCAGTGAAACTGTGGAGCCTGAAAAACTGTTTTTT
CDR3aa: CASSETVEPEKLFF

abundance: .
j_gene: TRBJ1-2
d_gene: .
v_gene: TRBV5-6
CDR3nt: TGTGCCAGCCTCTTCGGGGGGCCATCGTTGTCGGCGGACTATGGCTACACCTTC
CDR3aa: CASLFGGPSLSADYGYTF

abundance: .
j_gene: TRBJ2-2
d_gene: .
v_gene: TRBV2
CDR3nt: TGTGCCAGCCGAGGGGGGGATACCGGGGAGCTGTTTTTT
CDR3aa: CASRGGDTGELFF